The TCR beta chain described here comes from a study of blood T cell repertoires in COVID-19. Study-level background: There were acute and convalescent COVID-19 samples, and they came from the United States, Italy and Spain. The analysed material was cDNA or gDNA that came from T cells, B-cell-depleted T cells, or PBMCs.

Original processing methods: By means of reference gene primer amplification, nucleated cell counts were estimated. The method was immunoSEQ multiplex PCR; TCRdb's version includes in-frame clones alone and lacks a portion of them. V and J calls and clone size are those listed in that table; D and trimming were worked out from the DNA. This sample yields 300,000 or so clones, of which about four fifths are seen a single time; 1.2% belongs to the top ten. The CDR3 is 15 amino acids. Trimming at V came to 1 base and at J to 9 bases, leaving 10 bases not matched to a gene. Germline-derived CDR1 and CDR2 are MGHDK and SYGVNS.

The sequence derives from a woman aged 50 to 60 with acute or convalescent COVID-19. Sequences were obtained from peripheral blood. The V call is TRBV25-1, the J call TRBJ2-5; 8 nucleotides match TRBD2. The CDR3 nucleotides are TGTGCCAGCAGTGAATTTACTAGCGGAGGCGCGTCCCAGTACTTC. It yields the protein CASSEFTSGGASQYF.